Ten or more counts support the clone carrying this T cell receptor beta chain. TCRdb itself ran the 5' RACE reads through MiXCR, one entry per CDR3 protein. The sample consists of some 250,000 distinct CDR3 sequences, about 6.7% of them appearing once. The sample is drawn from a study of identical twins. The CDR3 loop spans 13 amino acids. CDR1 and CDR2 from the germline V gene are SGHTA and FQGNSA. Trimming shortened V by 2 bases and J by 7 bases, and 11 bases separated the two germline ends. These data also formed part of another study, on T cells expressing NK-cell markers. That paper adds: There remained a lack of clarity about HCMV specificity of expanded NKG2C+ T cell clones.

Sequencing was done on a sample of CD8+ T cells sorted from blood. The origin of this receptor is a woman younger than 35 in good health. The rearrangement links TRBV7-2 to TRBJ1-1, with D uncertain. The CDR3 here is CASSLFPNNEAFF. The CDR3 bases are TGTGCCAGCAGCTTATTTCCCAATAATGAAGCTTTCTTT. Using reference TRBV7-2 and TRBJ1-1 for the parts outside the CDR3, the full variable domain is GAGVSQSPSNKVTEKGKDVELRCDPISGHTALYWYRQSLGQGLEFLIYFQGNSAPDKSGLPSDRFSAERTGGSVSTLTIQRTQQEDSAVYLCASSLFPNNEAFFGQGTRLTVV.